Each of the 12 T cell receptor beta chains below was sequenced from the same sample in a study of cytomegalovirus exposure and HLA in healthy donors. The PCR made use of 60 Vbeta and 13 Jbeta primers. The table came from immunoSEQ multiplex PCR; TCRdb's copy has only in-frame clones and leaves some out. The data hold about 140,000 clones, with 73% observed a single time. Sequencing input: PBMCs. Source of these receptors: a woman aged 40-49 years in good health and CMV-seronegative.

The chain combines TRBV28 with TRBJ2-1, with 11 bases fitting TRBD2. This CDR3 comprises 15 residues. Losses at the gene ends were 4 bases for V and 9 bases for J; bases not matched to a gene: 8. Germline lookup yields CDR1 MDHEN and CDR2 SYDVKM. CDR3 sequence reads: CASSSVLAGVSEQFF. DNA of the CDR3: TGTGCCAGCAGTTCTGTACTAGCGGGGGTGAGTGAGCAGTTCTTC.

The chain carries TRBV9 and TRBJ2-5, with 8 bases matching TRBD2. The V gene end was trimmed by 7 bases and the J gene end by 0 bases; junction bases not matched to a gene: 8. Looked up from germline, CDR1 is SGDLS and CDR2 is YYNGEE. The CDR3 is 15 residues long. Written as DNA, the CDR3 is TGTGCCAGCGGGGGGGCGGGGGGATACCAAGAGACCCAGTACTTC. It encodes CASGGAGGYQETQYF.

The chain has TRBV7-2 and TRBJ1-4, with TRBD1 matching 7 bases. CDR1 is SGHTA and CDR2 is FQGNSA in the germline V gene. V was clipped by 11 bases and J by 6 bases; unmatched bases: 6. This CDR3 is 12 amino acids long. The CDR3 DNA is TGTGCCTCACAGGGGCTAGATGAAAAACTGTTTTTT. It yields the protein CASQGLDEKLFF.

This clone was seen just once. For the CDR3, the DNA is TGTGCCAGCAGTTCTGGGAGGAGCTCCTACAATGAGCAGTTCTTC. It specifies CASSSGRSSYNEQFF. The chain has TRBV6-6 and TRBJ2-1; the D gene is possibly TRBD2 (6 bases). Germline V gives CDR1 MNHNY, CDR2 SVGAGI (reference sequence). The CDR3 runs 15 residues. V dropped 4 bases and J dropped 0 bases, with 10 bases sitting between them.

This chain links TRBV6-1 with TRBJ1-5; D is unresolved. Germline CDR1 MNHNS, CDR2 SASEGT. The CDR3 contains 13 residues. V lost 3 bases to trimming and J lost 3 bases, with 6 bases between them. The DNA for the CDR3 is TGTGCCAGCAGTGAGAGTATCAATCAGCCCCAGCATTTT. This translates into CASSESINQPQHF.

The sample holds one count of this clone. This rearrangement joins TRBV5-1 to TRBJ2-3, with a possible D match to TRBD2 (7 bases). Looked up from germline, CDR1 is SGHRS and CDR2 is YFSETQ. Trimming removed 4 bases at V and 0 bases at J, with 15 bases between. This CDR3 spans 16 amino acids. The CDR3 spells CASSPVGGASTDTQYF. The CDR3 DNA is TGCGCCAGCAGCCCTGTGGGGGGGGCTAGCACAGATACGCAGTATTTT.

Written as DNA, the CDR3 is TGTGCCAGCCTCCCTAGACAGCGGGGGGGCCGCAGGGAGCTGTTTTTT. This codes for CASLPRQRGGRRELFF. The V gene is TRBV28, the J gene TRBJ2-2; the match to TRBD2 covers 10 bases. V dropped 8 bases and J dropped 9; count of bases not matched to a gene: 15. The CDR3 is 16 amino acids. CDR1 MDHEN and CDR2 SYDVKM come from the germline V gene.

V gene TRBV2 combines with J gene TRBJ1-1; D unclear. This CDR3 is built from 14 residues. V lost 10 bases, J lost 3 bases, and 18 bases lay in between. CDR1 is SNHLY, CDR2 FYNNEI, per germline. The CDR3 region is CANKTEAADTEAFF. CDR3 nucleotides: TGTGCCAACAAGACCGAGGCGGCAGACACTGAAGCTTTCTTT.

J is TRBJ2-2 and V is TRBV2; 9 bases match TRBD2. The germline V gene encodes CDR1 SNHLY and CDR2 FYNNEI. V lost 5 bases and J lost 2; bases outside the gene matches: 9. This CDR3 has 17 amino acids. The CDR3 sequence: CASSYSSGGPNTGELFF. The DNA for the CDR3 is TGTGCCAGCAGTTATTCAAGCGGGGGGCCTAACACCGGGGAGCTGTTTTTT.

The gene calls are TRBV7-8 and TRBJ2-7; 7 bases match TRBD2. Trimming cost V 2 bases and J 4 bases; bases outside gene matches: 14. CDR1 SGHVS and CDR2 FQNEAQ come from the germline V gene. The CDR3 sequence is 17 residues long. CDR3 DNA: TGTGCCAGCAGCTTAACTTCAGGGAACCTAGCGGCGTACGAGCAGTACTTC. It specifies CASSLTSGNLAAYEQYF.

The V call is TRBV15, the J call TRBJ1-2, with 7 positions matching TRBD1. After removal of 0 bases from V and 4 bases from J, the junction contained 5 bases not matched to a gene. CDR3 length: 15 amino acids. CDR1 LNHNV and CDR2 YYDKDF come from the germline V gene (reference sequence). The CDR3 is CATSRERAGGYGYTF. DNA for the CDR3: TGTGCCACCAGCAGAGAAAGGGCAGGGGGCTATGGCTACACCTTC. The complete variable domain, with remaining parts taken from reference TRBV15 and TRBJ1-2, reads DAMVIQNPRYQVTQFGKPVTLSCSQTLNHNVMYWYQQKSSQAPKLLFHYYDKDFNNEADTPDNFQSRRPNTSFCFLDIRSPGLGDTAMYLCATSRERAGGYGYTFGSGTRLTVV.

This clone was detected a few times. The chain carries TRBV6-6 and TRBJ2-3, with a tentative D call TRBD2 (6 bases). Germline V gene data show CDR1 as MNHNY and CDR2 as SVGAGI (reference sequence). The ends were cut back, 9 bases at V and 5 bases at J, with 9 bases in the middle. CDR3 length: 11 amino acids. The CDR3 sequence is CASSGGDTQYF. CDR3 DNA: TGTGCCAGTTCCGGGGGAGATACGCAGTATTTT.